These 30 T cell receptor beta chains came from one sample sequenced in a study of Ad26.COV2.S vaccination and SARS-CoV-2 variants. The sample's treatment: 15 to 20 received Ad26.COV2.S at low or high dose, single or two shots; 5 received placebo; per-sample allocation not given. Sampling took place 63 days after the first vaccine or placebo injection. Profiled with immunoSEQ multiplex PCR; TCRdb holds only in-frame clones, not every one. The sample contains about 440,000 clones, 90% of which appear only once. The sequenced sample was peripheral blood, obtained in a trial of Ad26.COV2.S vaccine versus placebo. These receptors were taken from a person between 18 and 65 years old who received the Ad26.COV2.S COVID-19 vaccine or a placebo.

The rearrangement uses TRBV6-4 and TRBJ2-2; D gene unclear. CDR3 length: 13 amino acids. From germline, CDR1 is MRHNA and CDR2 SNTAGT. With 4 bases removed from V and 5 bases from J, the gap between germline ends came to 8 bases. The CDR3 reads CASSGSRTGELFF. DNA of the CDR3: TGTGCCAGCAGTGGTTCAAGAACCGGGGAGCTGTTTTTT.

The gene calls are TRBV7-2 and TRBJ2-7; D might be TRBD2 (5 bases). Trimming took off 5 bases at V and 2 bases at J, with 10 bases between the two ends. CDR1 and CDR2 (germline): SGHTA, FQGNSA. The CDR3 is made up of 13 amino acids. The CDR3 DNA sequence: TGTGCCAGCAGCGCCGGACTTACCTACGAGCAGTACTTC. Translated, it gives CASSAGLTYEQYF.

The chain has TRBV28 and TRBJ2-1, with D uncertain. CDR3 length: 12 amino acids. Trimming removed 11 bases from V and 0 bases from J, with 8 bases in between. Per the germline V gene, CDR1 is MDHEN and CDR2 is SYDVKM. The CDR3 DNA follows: TGTGCCTGTATAAGCTCCTACAATGAGCAGTTCTTC. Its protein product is CACISSYNEQFF.

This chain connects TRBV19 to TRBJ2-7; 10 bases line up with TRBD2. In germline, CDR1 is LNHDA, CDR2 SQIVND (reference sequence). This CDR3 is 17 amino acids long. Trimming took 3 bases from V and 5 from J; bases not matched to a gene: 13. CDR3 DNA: TGTGCCAGTAGTATGTGGAAGGGGCTAGCGGGAGTAAACGAGCAGTACTTC. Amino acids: CASSMWKGLAGVNEQYF.

CDR3: CASLPVLAGTRTDTQYF. In DNA form, the CDR3 reads TGTGCCAGCCTCCCTGTGCTAGCGGGCACTCGCACAGATACGCAGTATTTT. The chain has TRBV27 and TRBJ2-3; 8 bases are a match to TRBD2. This CDR3 is 17 amino acids long. V lost 8 bases to trimming and J lost 1 base; unmatched junction nucleotides: 14. Germline CDR1 is MNHEY and CDR2 is SMNVEV (reference sequence).

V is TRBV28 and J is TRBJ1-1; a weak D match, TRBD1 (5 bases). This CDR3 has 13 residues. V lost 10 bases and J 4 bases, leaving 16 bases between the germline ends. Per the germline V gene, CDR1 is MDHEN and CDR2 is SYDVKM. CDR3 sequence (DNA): TGTGCCACCGGGACGCCGCAAAGCACTGAAGCTTTCTTT. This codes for CATGTPQSTEAFF.

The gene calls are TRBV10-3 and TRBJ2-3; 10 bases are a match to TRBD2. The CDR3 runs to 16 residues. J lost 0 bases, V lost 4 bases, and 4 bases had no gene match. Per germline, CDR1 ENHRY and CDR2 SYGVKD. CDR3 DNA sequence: TGTGCCATCAGTGGTCCGGGACTAGCGAGCACAGATACGCAGTATTTT. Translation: CAISGPGLASTDTQYF.

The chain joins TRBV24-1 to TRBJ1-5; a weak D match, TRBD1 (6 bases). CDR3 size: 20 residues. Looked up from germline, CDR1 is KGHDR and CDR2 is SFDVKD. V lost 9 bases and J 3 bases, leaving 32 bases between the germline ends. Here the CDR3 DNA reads TGTGCCACCCTTAACGAGTACCCCGATTCGGGACACCCTACCAATCAGCCCCAGCATTTT. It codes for CATLNEYPDSGHPTNQPQHF.

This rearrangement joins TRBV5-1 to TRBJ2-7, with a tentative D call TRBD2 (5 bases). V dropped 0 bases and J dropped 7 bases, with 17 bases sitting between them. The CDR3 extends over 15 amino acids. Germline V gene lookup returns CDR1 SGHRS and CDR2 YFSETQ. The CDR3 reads CASSLVVGEEREQYF. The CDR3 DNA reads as TGCGCCAGCAGCTTGGTGGTGGGAGAGGAGAGGGAGCAGTACTTC.

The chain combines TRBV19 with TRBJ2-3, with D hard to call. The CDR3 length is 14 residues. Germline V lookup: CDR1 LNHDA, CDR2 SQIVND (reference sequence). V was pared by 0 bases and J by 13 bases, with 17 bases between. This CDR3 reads CASSIDRSRSIKYF. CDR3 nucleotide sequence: TGTGCCAGTAGTATAGATCGATCCAGGTCCATCAAGTATTTT.

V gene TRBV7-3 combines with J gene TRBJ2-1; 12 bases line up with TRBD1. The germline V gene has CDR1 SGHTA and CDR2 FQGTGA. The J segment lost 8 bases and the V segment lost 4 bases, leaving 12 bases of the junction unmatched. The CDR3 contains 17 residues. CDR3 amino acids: CASSSTLRDRGQDEQFF. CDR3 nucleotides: TGTGCCAGCAGCTCCACCCTCCGGGACAGGGGGCAGGATGAGCAGTTCTTC.

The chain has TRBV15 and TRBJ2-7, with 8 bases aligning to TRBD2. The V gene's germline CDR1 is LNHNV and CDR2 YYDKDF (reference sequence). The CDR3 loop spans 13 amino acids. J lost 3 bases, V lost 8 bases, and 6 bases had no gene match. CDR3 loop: CATSGGVVYEQYF. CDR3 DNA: TGTGCCACCTCGGGGGGGGTTGTCTACGAGCAGTACTTC.

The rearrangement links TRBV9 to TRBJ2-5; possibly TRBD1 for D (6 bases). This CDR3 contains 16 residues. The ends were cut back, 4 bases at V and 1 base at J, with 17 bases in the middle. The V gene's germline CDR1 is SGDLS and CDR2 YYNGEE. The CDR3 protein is CASSSDKGEFQETQYF. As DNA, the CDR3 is TGTGCCAGCAGCTCGGACAAGGGGGAGTTCCAAGAGACCCAGTACTTC.

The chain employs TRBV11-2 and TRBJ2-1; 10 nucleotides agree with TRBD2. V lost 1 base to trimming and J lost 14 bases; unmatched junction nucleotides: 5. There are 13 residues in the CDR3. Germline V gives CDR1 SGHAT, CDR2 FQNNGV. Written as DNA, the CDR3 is TGTGCCAGCAGCTTAGGGTCTAGCGGGAGAGAGTTCTTC. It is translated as CASSLGSSGREFF.

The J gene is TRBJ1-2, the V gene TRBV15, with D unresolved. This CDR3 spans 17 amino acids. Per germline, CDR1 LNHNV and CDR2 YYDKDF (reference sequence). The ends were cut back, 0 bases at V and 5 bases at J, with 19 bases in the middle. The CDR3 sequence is CATSRDRTVAVLYGYTF. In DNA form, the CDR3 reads TGTGCCACCAGCAGAGATAGGACTGTGGCAGTGTTGTATGGCTACACCTTC.

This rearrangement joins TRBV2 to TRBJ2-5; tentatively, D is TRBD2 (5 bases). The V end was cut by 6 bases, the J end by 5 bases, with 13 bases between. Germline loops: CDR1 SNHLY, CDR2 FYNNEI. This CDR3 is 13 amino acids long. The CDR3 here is CASRDGRGETQYF. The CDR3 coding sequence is TGTGCCAGCAGAGACGGCCGCGGGGAGACCCAGTACTTC.

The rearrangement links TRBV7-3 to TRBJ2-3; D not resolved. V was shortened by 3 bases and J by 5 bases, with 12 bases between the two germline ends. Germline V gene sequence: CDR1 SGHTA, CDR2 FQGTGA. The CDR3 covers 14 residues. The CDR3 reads CASSFGARLDTQYF. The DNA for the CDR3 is TGTGCCAGCAGCTTCGGAGCTCGACTAGATACGCAGTATTTT.

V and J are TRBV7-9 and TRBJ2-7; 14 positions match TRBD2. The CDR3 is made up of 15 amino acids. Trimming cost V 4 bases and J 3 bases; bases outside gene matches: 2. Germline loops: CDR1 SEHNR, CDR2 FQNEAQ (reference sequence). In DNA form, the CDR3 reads TGTGCCAGCAGCTCCGGACTAGCGGGAGGCTACGAGCAGTACTTC. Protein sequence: CASSSGLAGGYEQYF.

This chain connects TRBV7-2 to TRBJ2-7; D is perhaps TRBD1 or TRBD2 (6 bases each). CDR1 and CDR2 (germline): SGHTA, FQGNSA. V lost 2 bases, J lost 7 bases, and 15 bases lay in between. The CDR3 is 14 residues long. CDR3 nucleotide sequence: TGTGCCAGCAGCTTAAGTACGGGGGCGAAGGAGCAGTACTTC. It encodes CASSLSTGAKEQYF.

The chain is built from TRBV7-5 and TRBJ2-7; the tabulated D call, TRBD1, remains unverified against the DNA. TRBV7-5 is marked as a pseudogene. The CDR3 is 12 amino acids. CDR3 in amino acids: CARGGRPYEQYF. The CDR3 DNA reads TGTGCCCGAGGGGGCAGGCCCTACGAGCAGTACTTC.

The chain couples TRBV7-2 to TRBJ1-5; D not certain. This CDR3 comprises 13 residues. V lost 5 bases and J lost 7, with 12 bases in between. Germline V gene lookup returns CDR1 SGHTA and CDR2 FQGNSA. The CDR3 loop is CASSPPVGQPQHF. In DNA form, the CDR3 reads TGTGCCAGCAGCCCCCCCGTGGGACAGCCCCAGCATTTT.

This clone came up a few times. Here the CDR3 reads CASRTGSQETQYF. CDR3 nucleotide sequence: TGTGCCAGCAGGACCGGGAGCCAAGAGACCCAGTACTTC. The chain uses TRBV12-3 or TRBV12-4 and TRBJ2-5; D is perhaps TRBD2 (6 bases). Trimming pared 6 bases from V and 1 base from J, leaving 9 bases between. CDR3 length equals 13 residues.

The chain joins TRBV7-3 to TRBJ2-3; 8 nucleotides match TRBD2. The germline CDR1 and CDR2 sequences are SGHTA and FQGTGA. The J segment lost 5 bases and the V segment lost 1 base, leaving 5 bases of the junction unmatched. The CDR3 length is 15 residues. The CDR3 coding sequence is TGTGCCAGCAGCTTAAGGAGCGGGAGTGGAGATACGCAGTATTTT. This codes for CASSLRSGSGDTQYF.

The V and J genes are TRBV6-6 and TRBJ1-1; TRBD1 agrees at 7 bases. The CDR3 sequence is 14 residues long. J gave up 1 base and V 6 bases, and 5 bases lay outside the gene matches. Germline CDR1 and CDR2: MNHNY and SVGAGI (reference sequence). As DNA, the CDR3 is TGTGCCAGCAGGCCGGGACAGTCGAACACTGAAGCTTTCTTT. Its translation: CASRPGQSNTEAFF.

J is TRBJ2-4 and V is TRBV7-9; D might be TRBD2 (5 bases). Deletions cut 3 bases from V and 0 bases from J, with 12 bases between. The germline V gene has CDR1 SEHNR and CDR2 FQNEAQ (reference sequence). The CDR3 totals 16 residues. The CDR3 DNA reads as TGTGCCAGCAGCTTGGGAAGGGCGGGAGCCAAAAACATTCAGTACTTC. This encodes CASSLGRAGAKNIQYF.

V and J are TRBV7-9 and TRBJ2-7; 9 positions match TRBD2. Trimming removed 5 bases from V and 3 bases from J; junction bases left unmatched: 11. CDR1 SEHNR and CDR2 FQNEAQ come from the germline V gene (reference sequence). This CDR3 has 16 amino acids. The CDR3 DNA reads TGTGCCAGCAGCCGTCTTGTAGCGGGAGACATCTACGAGCAGTACTTC. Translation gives CASSRLVAGDIYEQYF.

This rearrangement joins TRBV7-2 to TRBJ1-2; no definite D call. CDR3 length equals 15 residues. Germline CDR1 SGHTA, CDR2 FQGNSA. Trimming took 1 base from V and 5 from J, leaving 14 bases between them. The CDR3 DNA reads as TGTGCCAGCAGCTTAGAACTGAACAAAAGATATGGCTACACCTTC. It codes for CASSLELNKRYGYTF.

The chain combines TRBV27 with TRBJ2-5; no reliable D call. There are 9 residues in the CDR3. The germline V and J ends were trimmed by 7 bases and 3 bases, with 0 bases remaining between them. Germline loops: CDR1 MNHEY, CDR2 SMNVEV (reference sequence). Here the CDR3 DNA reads TGTGCCAGCAAAGAGACCCAGTACTTC. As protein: CASKETQYF.

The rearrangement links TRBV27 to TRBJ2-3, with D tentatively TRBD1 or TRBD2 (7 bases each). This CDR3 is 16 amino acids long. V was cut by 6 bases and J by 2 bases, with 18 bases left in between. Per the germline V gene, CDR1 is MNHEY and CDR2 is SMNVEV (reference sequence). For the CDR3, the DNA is TGTGCCAGCAGCGGCTCCGACAGGGACTACACAGATACGCAGTATTTT. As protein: CASSGSDRDYTDTQYF.

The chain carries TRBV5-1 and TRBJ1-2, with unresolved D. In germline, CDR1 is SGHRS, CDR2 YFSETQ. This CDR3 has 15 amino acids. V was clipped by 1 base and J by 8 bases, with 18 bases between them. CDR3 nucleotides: TGCGCCAGCAGCTTGTCGTGGGCGGCCTGGGAGGGCTACACCTTC. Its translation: CASSLSWAAWEGYTF.